This TCR beta chain stems from a study of blood T cell repertoires in COVID-19. Across the study: COVID-19 samples, acute and convalescent, were from the United States, Italy and Spain.

Clones were read by immunoSEQ multiplex PCR, and TCRdb kept only the in-frame ones, dropping some. The top ten clones hold about 4% of a sample with about 220,000 clones, around 86% of them seen once. Deletions cut 8 bases from V and 3 bases from J, with 13 bases between. The length of the CDR3 is 13 residues. The germline CDR1 and CDR2 sequences are MDHEN and SYDVKM. The sequence derives from a woman aged 40 to 50 with acute COVID-19. The V gene is TRBV28, the J gene TRBJ1-1; D uncertain. Sequences were obtained from PBMCs or T cells enriched from blood (not recorded which). As DNA, the CDR3 is TGTGCCAGCCGGCGGGGAATTCACACTGAAGCTTTCTTT. This codes for CASRRGIHTEAFF.